The present T cell receptor beta chain was sequenced within a study of metastatic and nonmetastatic thyroid tumors. Study at large: A comparison of repertoires was made across blood and tumor or nodule tissue from malignant and benign thyroid patients.

Notes on the study in general: Reported TCR beta diversity, measured in blood and tumor, was significantly higher for malignant thyroid tumors than for benign nodules.

In the source study's methods: The distant-metastasis classifier for papillary thyroid cancer was built from CDR3 differences across clinicopathological groups. MiXCR re-clonotyped the PCR reads for TCRdb. The V and J calls were not made by the authors but by TCRdb's processing. The table includes about 16,000 clones, around 33% detected once. V lost 2 bases and J 8 bases, leaving 18 bases between the germline ends. Germline CDR1 and CDR2: MNHEY and SMNVEV (reference sequence). This CDR3 has 15 amino acids. Comments on this clone: Its specificity is unknown.

The entire patient cohort was treatment-naive prior to thyroid surgery. Sequencing was done on a sample of tumor tissue. The rearrangement uses TRBV27 and TRBJ1-2, with a possible D match to TRBD1 (5 bases). This clonotype was obtained from a male donor with papillary thyroid cancer or a benign thyroid nodule (not recorded which). Some clones in this sample may be carry-over from other donors' samples. DNA of the CDR3: TGTGCCAGCAGTTTAGGGGCCGAAAGGGGAGACGGCTACACCTTC. Protein product: CASSLGAERGDGYTF.